This TCR beta chain appears in the sequencing data of a study of blood T cell repertoires in COVID-19. Study at large: Italy, Spain and the United States were the sources of the convalescent and acute COVID-19 samples. T cells, B-cell-depleted T cells, or PBMCs supplied cDNA or gDNA.

Study processing details: Reference gene primers were amplified, and this amplification served to estimate nucleated cell counts. Method: immunoSEQ multiplex PCR; TCRdb's copy keeps in-frame clones and lacks some. The V and J calls and clone size are taken from that table; D and trimming were inferred from the DNA. The data contain some 300,000 clones, around 90% of them seen just once; the ten biggest clones take up 6% to 8%. The material sequenced was peripheral blood. The receptor's source is a woman in her forties or fifties with COVID-19, enrolled during active disease.

CDR3 protein: CASSQGQTSGRYETQYF. The CDR3 DNA is TGTGCCAGCAGCCAAGGTCAGACTAGCGGGAGGTACGAGACCCAGTACTTC. The chain has TRBV3-1 (or the pseudogene TRBV3-2) and TRBJ2-5; 13 bases match TRBD2. Germline trimming cut 1 base from V and 5 bases from J; bases unmatched to any gene: 7. Germline CDR1 reads LGHDT; CDR2 reads YNNKEL (reference sequence). The CDR3 is 17 amino acids.